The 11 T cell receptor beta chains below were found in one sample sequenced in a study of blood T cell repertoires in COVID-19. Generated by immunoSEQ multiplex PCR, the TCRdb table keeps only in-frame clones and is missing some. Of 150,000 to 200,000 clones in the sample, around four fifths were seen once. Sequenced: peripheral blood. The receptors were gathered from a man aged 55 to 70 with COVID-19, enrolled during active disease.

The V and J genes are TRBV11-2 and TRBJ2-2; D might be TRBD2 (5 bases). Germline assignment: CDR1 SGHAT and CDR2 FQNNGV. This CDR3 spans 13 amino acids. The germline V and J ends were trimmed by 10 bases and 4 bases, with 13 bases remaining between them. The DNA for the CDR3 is TGTGCCACTTACTGGGCGGGCACCGGGGAGCTGTTTTTT. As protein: CATYWAGTGELFF.

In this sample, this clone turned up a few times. The CDR3 is CATRSLNTEAFF. The CDR3 coding sequence is TGTGCCACCAGGTCCTTGAACACTGAAGCTTTCTTT. The rearrangement links TRBV15 to TRBJ1-1; D is uncertain. The CDR3 sequence is 12 residues long. Trimming took 6 bases from V and 0 from J, leaving 5 bases between them. Germline assignment: CDR1 LNHNV and CDR2 YYDKDF (reference sequence).

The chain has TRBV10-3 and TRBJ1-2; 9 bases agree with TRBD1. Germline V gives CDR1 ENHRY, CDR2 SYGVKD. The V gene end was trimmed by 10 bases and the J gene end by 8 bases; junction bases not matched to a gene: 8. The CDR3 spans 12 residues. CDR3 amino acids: CASLGQGPGYTF. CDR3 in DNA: TGTGCCAGTCTGGGACAGGGCCCCGGCTACACCTTC.

The chain's CDR3 is CASSLATGVGYTF. The CDR3 coding sequence is TGTGCCAGCAGCTTGGCCACAGGGGTTGGCTACACCTTC. V and J are TRBV5-4 and TRBJ1-2; 7 nucleotides match TRBD1. The junction had 3 bases not matched to a gene; V was cut back by 0 bases and J by 7 bases. The CDR3 has 13 amino acids. Germline lookup yields CDR1 SGHNT and CDR2 YYREEE (reference sequence).

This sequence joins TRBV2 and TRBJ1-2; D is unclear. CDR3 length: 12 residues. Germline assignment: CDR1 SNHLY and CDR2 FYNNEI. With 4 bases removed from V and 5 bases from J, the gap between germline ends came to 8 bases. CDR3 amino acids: CASSVEGYGYTF. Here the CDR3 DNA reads TGTGCCAGCAGTGTGGAGGGTTATGGCTACACCTTC.

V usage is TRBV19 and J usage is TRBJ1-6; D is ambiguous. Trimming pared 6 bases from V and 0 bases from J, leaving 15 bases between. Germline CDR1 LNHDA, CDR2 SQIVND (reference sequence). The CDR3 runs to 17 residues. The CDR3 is CASSAGSGSSYNSPLHF. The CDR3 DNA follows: TGTGCCAGTAGCGCAGGATCGGGGAGCTCCTATAATTCACCCCTCCACTTT.

The CDR3 loop is CASSVQVGDYGYTF. The CDR3 coding sequence is TGTGCCAGCAGCGTCCAGGTTGGCGACTATGGCTACACCTTC. The rearrangement joins TRBV9 to TRBJ1-2; D unresolved. This CDR3 has 14 residues. V shed 2 bases and J shed 3 bases, with 11 bases lying between them. The V gene's germline CDR1 is SGDLS and CDR2 YYNGEE.

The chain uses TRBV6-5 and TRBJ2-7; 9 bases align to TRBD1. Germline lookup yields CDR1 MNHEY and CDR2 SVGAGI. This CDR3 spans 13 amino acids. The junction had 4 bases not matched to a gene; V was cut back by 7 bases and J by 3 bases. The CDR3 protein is CASTLTGGYEQYF. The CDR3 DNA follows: TGTGCCAGCACTTTGACAGGGGGCTACGAGCAGTACTTC.

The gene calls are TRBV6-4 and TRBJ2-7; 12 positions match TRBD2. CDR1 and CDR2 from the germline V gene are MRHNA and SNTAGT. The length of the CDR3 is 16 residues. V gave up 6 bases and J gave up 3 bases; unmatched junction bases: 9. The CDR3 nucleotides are TGTGCCAGCAGCCTGACTAGCGGGGGATCCATCTACGAGCAGTACTTC. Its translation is CASSLTSGGSIYEQYF.

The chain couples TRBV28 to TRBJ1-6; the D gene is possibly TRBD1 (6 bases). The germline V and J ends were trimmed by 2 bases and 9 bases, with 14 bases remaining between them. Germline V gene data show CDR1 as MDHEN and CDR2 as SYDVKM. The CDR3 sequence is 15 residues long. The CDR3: CASSLRVRGSSPLHF. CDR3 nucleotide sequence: TGTGCCAGCAGTTTAAGAGTCAGGGGATCTTCACCCCTCCACTTT. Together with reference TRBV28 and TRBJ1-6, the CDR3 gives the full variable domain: DVKVTQSSRYLVKRTGEKVFLECVQDMDHENMFWYRQDPGLGLRLIYFSYDVKMKEKGDIPEGYSVSREKKERFSLILESASTNQTSMYLCASSLRVRGSSPLHFGNGTRLTVT.

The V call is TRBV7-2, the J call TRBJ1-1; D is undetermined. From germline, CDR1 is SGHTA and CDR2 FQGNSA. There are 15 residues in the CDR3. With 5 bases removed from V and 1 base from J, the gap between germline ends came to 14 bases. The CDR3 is CASSLFDPGNTEAFF. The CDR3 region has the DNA TGTGCCAGCAGCCTCTTCGATCCGGGGAACACTGAAGCTTTCTTT.